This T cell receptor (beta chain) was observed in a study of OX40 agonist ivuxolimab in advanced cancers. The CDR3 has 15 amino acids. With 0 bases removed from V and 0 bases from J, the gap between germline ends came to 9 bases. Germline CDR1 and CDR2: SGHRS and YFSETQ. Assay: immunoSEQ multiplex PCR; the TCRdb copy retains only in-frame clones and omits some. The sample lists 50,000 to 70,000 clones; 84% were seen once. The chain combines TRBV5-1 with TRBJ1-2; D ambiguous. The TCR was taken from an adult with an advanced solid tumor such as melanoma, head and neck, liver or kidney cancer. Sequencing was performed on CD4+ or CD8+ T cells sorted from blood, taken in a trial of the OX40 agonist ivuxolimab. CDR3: CASSLDTGANYGYTF. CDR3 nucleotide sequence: TGCGCCAGCAGCTTGGATACGGGAGCTAACTATGGCTACACCTTC. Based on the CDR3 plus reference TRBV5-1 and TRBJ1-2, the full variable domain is KAGVTQTPRYLIKTRGQQVTLSCSPISGHRSVSWYQQTPGQGLQFLFEYFSETQRNKGNFPGRFSGRQFSNSRSEMNVSTLELGDSALYLCASSLDTGANYGYTFGSGTRLTVV.